The next 10 T cell receptor beta chains were all read from a single sample in a study of patients and donors after allogeneic stem cell transplantation (dated by TCRdb to the early 2020s). Library preparation employed RT-PCR. These reads were obtained on a NextSeq 550. TCRdb ran its own pipeline on the public reads, namely fastp trimming at Q25 and MiXCR clone calling, and kept in-frame beta chains. CDR3 protein duplicates are merged, each entry listing the most common genes and DNA. Within this sample are some 230,000 distinct CDR3 sequences, with around an eighth of them counted one time only. Roughly 12% of the sample rests with the top ten. The specimen was blood, either unsorted or a sorted T cell fraction (not recorded which). The receptor set was obtained from a human donor who was either an allogeneic HSCT recipient or a stem cell or donor lymphocyte infusion donor (not recorded which). It is not recorded whose cells these are; they may come from a transplant donor.

This clonotype was seen only a few times. The CDR3 sequence is CASSQGSSGDVETQYF. The DNA for the CDR3 is TGCGCCAGCAGCCAAGGGTCCAGCGGGGACGTGGAGACCCAGTACTTC. The V call is TRBV4-3, the J call TRBJ2-5, with 7 bases that match TRBD2. Germline CDR1 reads LGHNA; CDR2 reads YSLEER. After removal of 1 base from V and 5 bases from J, the junction contained 10 bases not matched to a gene. The CDR3 has 16 amino acids.

This clonotype was found a few times. The chain combines TRBV10-2 with TRBJ1-1, with no clear D. The germline V gene encodes CDR1 WSHSY and CDR2 SAAADI. The CDR3 spans 16 residues. V lost 0 bases, J lost 6 bases, and 17 bases lay in between. CDR3 DNA: TGCGCCAGCAGTGAGTCAGGCCAAATAGGGTCCGCTGAAGCTTTCTTT. It codes for CASSESGQIGSAEAFF.

This clonotype has a handful of counts. This chain links TRBV6-2 or TRBV6-3 with TRBJ1-5, with D possibly matching TRBD1 (5 bases). In germline, CDR1 is MNHEY, CDR2 SVGEGT. Trimming took off 2 bases at V and 3 bases at J, with 11 bases between the two ends. The CDR3 extends over 15 amino acids. CDR3 sequence: CASSYGGRDNQPQHF. CDR3 nucleotide sequence: TGTGCCAGCAGTTACGGCGGCAGGGACAATCAGCCCCAGCATTTT.

The chain is built from TRBV12-3 or TRBV12-4 and TRBJ1-1; D is unclear. V dropped 7 bases and J dropped 2 bases, with 11 bases sitting between them. The CDR3 sequence is 13 residues long. For the CDR3, the DNA is TGTGCCAGCATTGGGGAGTTCAACACTGAAGCTTTCTTT. It is translated as CASIGEFNTEAFF.

The J gene is TRBJ2-5, the V gene TRBV7-3, with D unclear. Between the trimmed V and J ends, which lost 1 base and 5 bases, there was a span of 14 bases. This CDR3 region has 15 residues. Germline values: CDR1 SGHTA, CDR2 FQGTGA. The CDR3 bases are TGTGCCAGCAGCTTAAACTATGGAGATCTGGAGACCCAGTACTTC. Encoded protein: CASSLNYGDLETQYF.

In DNA form, the CDR3 reads TGTGCCAGCAGCGTAGAACCAGGGGCCTACGAGCAGTACTTC. Translated, it gives CASSVEPGAYEQYF. The V gene is TRBV9, the J gene TRBJ2-7; D is possibly TRBD1 (6 bases). V dropped 0 bases and J dropped 2 bases, with 9 bases sitting between them. CDR3 size: 14 residues. The germline V gene encodes CDR1 SGDLS and CDR2 YYNGEE.

The J gene is TRBJ1-1, the V gene TRBV19; D call uncertain. CDR3 length: 15 amino acids. The V gene's germline CDR1 is LNHDA and CDR2 SQIVND (reference sequence). V lost 2 bases to trimming and J lost 1 base, with 11 bases between them. The CDR3 coding sequence is TGTGCCAGTAGTATAAGTACCCGGGGGAACACTGAAGCTTTCTTT. Its protein is CASSISTRGNTEAFF.

V gene TRBV2 combines with J gene TRBJ2-2; 8 positions match TRBD1. Germline trimming cut 6 bases from V and 6 bases from J; bases unmatched to any gene: 6. The V gene's germline CDR1 is SNHLY and CDR2 FYNNEI. This CDR3 spans 14 amino acids. The chain's CDR3 is CASSETGVAGELFF. Here the CDR3 DNA reads TGTGCCAGCAGCGAGACAGGGGTCGCCGGGGAGCTGTTTTTT.

This clonotype was observed a few times. The chain combines TRBV2 with TRBJ1-5; 8 bases are a match to TRBD1. V trimming: 6 bases; J trimming: 3 bases; junction bases outside the gene matches: 4. The CDR3 runs to 14 residues. Per germline, CDR1 SNHLY and CDR2 FYNNEI. This chain's CDR3 is CASRGQADNQPQHF. CDR3 nucleotides: TGTGCCAGCAGGGGACAGGCAGACAATCAGCCCCAGCATTTT.

This clonotype was detected many times. V gene TRBV3-1 combines with J gene TRBJ2-7, with D unresolved. V shed 1 base and J shed 3 bases, with 7 bases lying between them. Per the germline V gene, CDR1 is LGHDT and CDR2 is YNNKEL (reference sequence). The length of the CDR3 is 13 residues. The CDR3 DNA reads TGTGCCAGCAGCCAAGTAGACGGCTACGAGCAGTACTTC. It codes for CASSQVDGYEQYF.